The sequence of this T cell receptor (beta chain) was determined in a study of metastatic and nonmetastatic thyroid tumors. Thyroid surgery had not been preceded by any treatment in any patient. TCRdb reassembled clones from the PCR reads with MiXCR. Here the sample spans approximately 20,000 clones, roughly 15% being singletons. The CDR3 runs to 16 residues. Trimming took off 6 bases at V and 0 bases at J, with 12 bases between the two ends. CDR1 MDHEN and CDR2 SYDVKM come from the germline V gene. This clone was detected ten times or more. Sequences were obtained from tumor tissue. The chain has TRBV28 and TRBJ2-6; D gene ambiguous. The receptor's source is a female donor with papillary thyroid cancer or a benign thyroid nodule (not recorded which). Some clones in this sample may be carry-over from other donors' samples. The CDR3 spells CASRGFPYSGANVLTF. DNA of the CDR3: TGTGCCAGCAGGGGGTTCCCCTACTCTGGGGCCAACGTCCTGACTTTC.